The clone carrying this T cell receptor (beta chain) was picked up many times. The sample comes from a study of T cells after yellow fever vaccination. Each CDR3 protein is one row after TCRdb ran MiXCR on the 5' RACE reads. This sample has 120,000 to 150,000 distinct CDR3 sequences, with over 7% found just once. Between the trimmed V and J ends, which lost 6 bases and 8 bases, there was a span of 10 bases. Germline V lookup: CDR1 MNHEY, CDR2 SVGEGT. The CDR3 runs to 11 residues. The sequenced sample was CD4+ T cells sorted from PBMCs, obtained 5 days after the yellow fever booster vaccination. The chain carries TRBV6-2 or TRBV6-3 and TRBJ1-1; no firm D call. The source of this sequence is a man younger than 40 who received the YFV17D yellow fever vaccine. In DNA form, the CDR3 reads TGTGCCAGCAGCCAACACTGGGAAGCTTTCTTT. Amino acids: CASSQHWEAFF.